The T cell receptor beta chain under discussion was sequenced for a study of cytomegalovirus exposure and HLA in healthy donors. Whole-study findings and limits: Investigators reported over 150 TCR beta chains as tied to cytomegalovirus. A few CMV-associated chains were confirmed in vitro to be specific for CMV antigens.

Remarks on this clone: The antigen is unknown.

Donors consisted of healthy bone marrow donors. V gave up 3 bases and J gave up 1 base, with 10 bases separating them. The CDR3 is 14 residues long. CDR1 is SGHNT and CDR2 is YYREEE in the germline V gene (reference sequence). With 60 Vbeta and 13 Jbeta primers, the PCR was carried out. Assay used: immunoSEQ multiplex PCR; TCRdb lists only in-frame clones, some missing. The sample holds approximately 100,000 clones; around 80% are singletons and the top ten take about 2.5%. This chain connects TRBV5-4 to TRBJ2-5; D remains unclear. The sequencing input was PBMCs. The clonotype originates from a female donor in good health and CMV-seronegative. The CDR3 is CASSSQSVQETQYF. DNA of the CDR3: TGTGCCAGCAGCTCACAATCCGTCCAAGAGACCCAGTACTTC.